This T cell receptor beta chain was sequenced for a study of blood T cell repertoires in COVID-19. The wider study: Two negative PCRs, clearance, or symptom resolution characterized the recovered Cohort 3 donors. Sources were T cells, B-cell-depleted T cells, or PBMCs; the material itself was cDNA or gDNA.

V shed 0 bases and J shed 0 bases, with 10 bases lying between them. Germline V gene lookup returns CDR1 MDHEN and CDR2 SYDVKM. The CDR3 consists of 16 residues. Cohort assignment relied on participant-reported clinical history. This table comes from immunoSEQ multiplex PCR, and its TCRdb copy is limited to in-frame clones, with some not included. The sample holds 150,000 to 200,000 clones, 79% seen once. This clone was counted a single time. Input material: PBMCs or T cells enriched from blood (not recorded which). The chain uses TRBV28 and TRBJ2-3; D may be TRBD2 (5 bases). The receptor was derived from a woman in her 70s in a cohort exposed to, infected with or recovered from COVID-19 (not recorded which). The CDR3 protein is CASSLWLAASTDTQYF. DNA of the CDR3: TGTGCCAGCAGTTTATGGCTAGCAGCTAGCACAGATACGCAGTATTTT.